The 2 T cell receptor beta chains reported below all come from one sample, sequenced in a study of technical replicates of blood from several donors. This table comes from immunoSEQ multiplex PCR, and its TCRdb copy is limited to in-frame clones, with some not included. Found here are roughly 100,000 clones, 90% to 96% of them singletons; the top ten hold approximately 0.22%. The source material was T cells isolated from PBMCs. These receptors all stem from a human donor in good health.

A remark on this clone: Mismatch with germline at one junction end may stem from a read error. The chain joins TRBV7-9 to TRBJ2-3, with 9 nucleotides matching TRBD2. The CDR3 is 14 residues long. Germline assignment: CDR1 SEHNR and CDR2 FQNEAQ (reference sequence). In DNA, the CDR3 is TGTGCCAGCAGTTTAGCGGGAGCAGCAGATACGCAGTATTTT. Translation: CASSLAGAADTQYF.

The chain is built from TRBV9 and TRBJ1-4; unclear D gene. The CDR3 contains 14 residues. CDR1 and CDR2 (germline): SGDLS, YYNGEE. V was cut by 0 bases and J by 5 bases, with 8 bases left in between. The DNA for the CDR3 is TGTGCCAGCAGCGTAGACGGTATGAATGAAAAACTGTTTTTT. It yields the protein CASSVDGMNEKLFF.